The present T cell receptor (beta chain) was sequenced within a study of T cells after yellow fever vaccination. The wider study: SMART-Seq v4 Ultra Low Input served to prepare low-cell-number fractions.

Turning to this clonotype: The antigen remains undetermined.

Looked up from germline, CDR1 is SEHNR and CDR2 is FQNEAQ (reference sequence). This CDR3 spans 16 amino acids. Losses at the gene ends were 4 bases for V and 5 bases for J; bases not matched to a gene: 10. TCRdb reanalysed the 5' RACE reads using MiXCR and keeps one entry per CDR3 protein. Of about 580,000 distinct CDR3 sequences detected, approximately 16% appear once; the ten largest clones hold roughly 17%. Study-level results: Shared CD4/CD8 clonotypes were a small share, likely from convergent recombination.

This TCR was recovered from a man aged 18 to 29 who received the YFV17D yellow fever vaccine. The source was PBMCs, collected more than 4 days after the first yellow fever vaccination. V usage is TRBV7-9 and J usage is TRBJ2-2; 7 bases are shared with TRBD1. The CDR3 loop reads CASSSRRQTGTGELFF. CDR3 nucleotide sequence: TGTGCCAGCAGCTCCCGACGACAGACAGGGACCGGGGAGCTGTTTTTT.